A single sample is the source of the 28 T cell receptor beta chains below, sequenced in a study of blood T cell repertoires in COVID-19. Clones were read by immunoSEQ multiplex PCR, and TCRdb kept only the in-frame ones, dropping some. The repertoire consists of around 120,000 clones, with approximately 80% occurring once and the leading ten covering about 2%. Material for sequencing was peripheral blood. Receptors were obtained from a man in his sixties or seventies with acute or convalescent COVID-19.

The chain couples TRBV14 to TRBJ1-4, with TRBD1 matching over 9 bases. V was pared by 3 bases and J by 5 bases, with 7 bases of the junction left unmatched. Germline V gives CDR1 SGHDN, CDR2 FVKESK. This CDR3 region has 16 residues. The CDR3 DNA reads TGTGCCAGCAGCCAGGGCACAGGGGGCCGAAATGAAAAACTGTTTTTT. Amino acid sequence: CASSQGTGGRNEKLFF.

This clone has a single count. The gene calls are TRBV15 and TRBJ2-1; D is possibly TRBD1 (5 bases). V was cut by 5 bases and J by 7 bases, with 15 bases left in between. In germline, CDR1 is LNHNV, CDR2 YYDKDF (reference sequence). The CDR3 is 14 residues long. CDR3 sequence reads: CATSDRSGSNEQFF. In nucleotides, the CDR3 is TGTGCCACCAGCGACAGATCGGGCAGTAATGAGCAGTTCTTC.

The chain has TRBV24-1 and TRBJ1-4; D not resolved. Trimming pared 3 bases from V and 0 bases from J, leaving 13 bases between. Germline values: CDR1 KGHDR, CDR2 SFDVKD. The CDR3 contains 17 residues. The CDR3 sequence: CATSDPPETTTNEKLFF. CDR3 sequence (DNA): TGTGCCACCAGTGATCCCCCCGAGACTACAACTAATGAAAAACTGTTTTTT.

V usage is TRBV5-1 and J usage is TRBJ1-1, with D perhaps TRBD1 (6 bases). This CDR3 is 16 amino acids long. CDR1 and CDR2 from the germline V gene are SGHRS and YFSETQ. V lost 1 base, J lost 5 bases, and 18 bases lay in between. In nucleotides, the CDR3 is TGCGCCAGCAGCTTGAGCTCCGGACGCAGGGGAACTGAAGCTTTCTTT. Encoded protein: CASSLSSGRRGTEAFF.

This clone was seen once. The V and J genes are TRBV14 and TRBJ1-3, with D hard to call. This CDR3 is built from 13 residues. Trimming stripped 4 bases from V and 4 bases from J, with 8 bases between. CDR1 is SGHDN and CDR2 is FVKESK in the germline V gene. The CDR3 DNA follows: TGTGCCAGCAGCCGTATCGCGGGAAACACCATATATTTT. Translation: CASSRIAGNTIYF.

The chain joins TRBV28 to TRBJ1-2; possibly TRBD1 for D (5 bases). This CDR3 contains 15 residues. V was cut by 4 bases and J by 7 bases, with 19 bases left in between. Germline V gene lookup returns CDR1 MDHEN and CDR2 SYDVKM. In DNA form, the CDR3 reads TGTGCCAGCAGTTCCGCGATGGGGACTTGGTTTGGCTACACCTTC. Amino acids: CASSSAMGTWFGYTF.

This clone came up a few times. The chain employs TRBV19 and TRBJ1-1, with 8 bases identical to TRBD1. Germline CDR1 reads LNHDA; CDR2 reads SQIVND (reference sequence). This CDR3 comprises 13 residues. The ends lost 10 bases at V and 1 base at J; junction bases unmatched: 5. CDR3 in amino acids: CATSDRGNTEAFF. The CDR3 region has the DNA TGTGCCACTTCTGACAGGGGGAACACTGAAGCTTTCTTT.

The sample holds a few counts of this clone. V and J are TRBV28 and TRBJ1-4; TRBD1 agrees at 10 bases. The CDR3 is 16 amino acids. V dropped 6 bases and J dropped 7; count of bases not matched to a gene: 11. CDR1 and CDR2 from the germline V gene are MDHEN and SYDVKM. The CDR3 DNA reads TGTGCCAGCAGCCTTAGACCGGGACAGGGGAGTGAAAAACTGTTTTTT. Protein product: CASSLRPGQGSEKLFF.

This clone was seen a handful of times. The rearrangement links TRBV5-1 to TRBJ1-6; 8 bases fit TRBD1. Trimming cost V 0 bases and J 9 bases; bases outside gene matches: 8. The CDR3 length is 16 residues. Germline CDR1 and CDR2: SGHRS and YFSETQ. The CDR3: CASSLEGRGLISPLHF. As DNA, the CDR3 is TGCGCCAGCAGCTTGGAGGGCAGGGGGCTAATTTCACCCCTCCACTTT.

This clone appeared a few times. The chain combines TRBV6-5 with TRBJ1-4; 8 nucleotides match TRBD1. Germline V gene sequence: CDR1 MNHEY, CDR2 SVGAGI. The CDR3 spans 14 residues. Losses at the gene ends were 5 bases for V and 2 bases for J; bases not matched to a gene: 1. The CDR3 reads CASSRTGTNEKLFF. CDR3 DNA sequence: TGTGCCAGCAGTCGGACAGGGACTAATGAAAAACTGTTTTTT.

CDR3 amino acids: CASSQDYRGSTEAFF. CDR3 bases: TGCGCCAGCAGCCAAGATTACAGGGGTTCGACTGAAGCTTTCTTT. The chain is built from TRBV4-1 and TRBJ1-1; TRBD1 matches at 7 bases. The CDR3 covers 15 residues. The J segment lost 5 bases and the V segment lost 0 bases, leaving 6 bases of the junction unmatched. Per germline, CDR1 MGHRA and CDR2 YSYEKL.

This clone was seen more than once but under ten times. This rearrangement joins TRBV28 to TRBJ1-3, with D tentatively TRBD1 (6 bases). The germline V and J ends were trimmed by 3 bases and 0 bases, with 18 bases remaining between them. Germline CDR1 MDHEN, CDR2 SYDVKM. The CDR3 sequence is 18 residues long. The CDR3 is CASSLAQGQARSGNTIYF. The CDR3 nucleotides read TGTGCCAGCAGTTTGGCCCAGGGGCAGGCACGCTCTGGAAACACCATATATTTT. Full variable domain (missing parts from reference TRBV28 and TRBJ1-3): DVKVTQSSRYLVKRTGEKVFLECVQDMDHENMFWYRQDPGLGLRLIYFSYDVKMKEKGDIPEGYSVSREKKERFSLILESASTNQTSMYLCASSLAQGQARSGNTIYFGEGSWLTVV.

The CDR3 reads CASSRRDRVGEQYF. The DNA for the CDR3 is TGTGCCAGCAGCCGCCGGGACAGGGTAGGCGAGCAGTACTTC. The rearrangement links TRBV11-2 to TRBJ2-7, with 9 bases lining up with TRBD1. CDR3 length equals 14 residues. The V gene end was trimmed by 5 bases and the J gene end by 6 bases; junction bases not matched to a gene: 8. Germline V CDR1 and CDR2: SGHAT, FQNNGV.

The chain is built from TRBV10-3 and TRBJ1-5, with 11 bases fitting TRBD1. The CDR3 is made up of 15 amino acids. The ends lost 0 bases at V and 7 bases at J; junction bases unmatched: 2. The germline CDR1 and CDR2 sequences are ENHRY and SYGVKD. This CDR3 reads CAISESGQGGQPQHF. DNA for the CDR3: TGTGCCATCAGTGAGTCGGGACAGGGGGGGCAGCCCCAGCATTTT.

This clone was detected only once. V is TRBV24-1 and J is TRBJ2-3, with 10 bases lining up with TRBD1. This CDR3 has 15 amino acids. Germline V gene sequence: CDR1 KGHDR, CDR2 SFDVKD. Trimming took 9 bases from V and 1 from J; bases not matched to a gene: 6. The chain's CDR3 is CATSGTGDGTDTQYF. In nucleotides, the CDR3 is TGTGCCACCTCCGGGACAGGGGATGGCACAGATACGCAGTATTTT.

The rearrangement links TRBV7-3 to TRBJ1-1; D is possibly TRBD1 (5 bases). This CDR3 comprises 14 residues. Germline V lookup: CDR1 SGHTA, CDR2 FQGTGA. Trimming stripped 5 bases from V and 4 bases from J, with 14 bases between. The CDR3 nucleotides read TGTGCCAGCAGCCCTATGGGCAGGGCCACTGAAGCTTTCTTT. Translation gives CASSPMGRATEAFF.

For this clone: Other DNA sequences in the same sample also yield this CDR3. This chain joins TRBV6-5 and TRBJ2-2; the match to TRBD1 covers 8 bases. Germline V gene data show CDR1 as MNHEY and CDR2 as SVGAGI. The CDR3 loop spans 13 amino acids. V was pared by 8 bases and J by 1 base, with 0 bases of the junction left unmatched. CDR3 sequence: CASDRGNTGELFF. Here the CDR3 DNA reads TGTGCCAGCGACAGGGGGAACACCGGGGAGCTGTTTTTT.

This rearrangement joins TRBV9 to TRBJ2-3, with a weak D call TRBD2 (5 bases). The CDR3 covers 16 residues. Deletions cut 4 bases from V and 2 bases from J, with 17 bases between. Germline loops: CDR1 SGDLS, CDR2 YYNGEE. The CDR3 coding sequence is TGTGCCAGCAGCCCCTATCGGACTTCCTACACAGATACGCAGTATTTT. Protein: CASSPYRTSYTDTQYF. The whole variable domain, filled in from reference TRBV9 and TRBJ2-3, reads DSGVTQTPKHLITATGQRVTLRCSPRSGDLSVYWYQQSLDQGLQFLIQYYNGEERAKGNILERFSAQQFPDLHSELNLSSLELGDSALYFCASSPYRTSYTDTQYFGPGTRLTVL.

For this clone: At one of its ends the junction is not consistent with the germline gene, which may arise from a read error. The V gene is TRBV7-7, the J gene TRBJ2-5, with 9 bases identical to TRBD1. Per germline, CDR1 SSHAT and CDR2 FNYEAQ (reference sequence). This CDR3 contains 15 residues. In DNA, the CDR3 is TGTGCTAGCAGCCTCTCCCCGACAGGGGGAGAGACCCAGTACTTC. This encodes CASSLSPTGGETQYF.

The rearrangement joins TRBV19 to TRBJ2-1; TRBD2 aligns across 8 bases. This CDR3 comprises 12 residues. CDR1 and CDR2 (germline): LNHDA, SQIVND (reference sequence). With 3 bases clipped from V and 10 bases from J, the junction kept 2 bases outside the gene matches. DNA for the CDR3: TGTGCCAGTAGTATCTTAGCGGGGGAGCAGTTCTTC. This sequence encodes CASSILAGEQFF.

This clone was observed once. The J gene is TRBJ1-2, the V gene TRBV9; 7 nucleotides align to TRBD1. This CDR3 is built from 14 residues. The V gene's germline CDR1 is SGDLS and CDR2 YYNGEE. The trim removed 3 bases at V and 1 base at J, leaving 3 bases unmatched. CDR3: CASSGRQGNYGYTF. The CDR3 nucleotides read TGTGCCAGCAGCGGACGACAGGGTAACTATGGCTACACCTTC.

This clone came up once. The J gene is TRBJ2-7, the V gene TRBV5-1; 8 bases are shared with TRBD2. The CDR3 totals 13 residues. Trimming removed 3 bases from V and 6 bases from J; junction bases left unmatched: 5. CDR1 and CDR2 (germline): SGHRS, YFSETQ. Written as DNA, the CDR3 is TGCGCCAGCAGCTCCCTTAGCGGGGCCGAGCAGTACTTC. It yields the protein CASSSLSGAEQYF.

The rearrangement links TRBV24-1 to TRBJ2-2; 11 bases line up with TRBD1. With V trimmed by 4 bases and J by 5 bases, 5 bases remained unmatched. The CDR3 is 16 residues long. The germline V gene has CDR1 KGHDR and CDR2 SFDVKD. Here the CDR3 reads CATSETGTGGTGELFF. The CDR3 coding sequence is TGTGCCACCAGTGAAACGGGGACAGGGGGGACCGGGGAGCTGTTTTTT.

J is TRBJ2-3 and V is TRBV6-5; 9 nucleotides line up with TRBD2. Germline V gene lookup returns CDR1 MNHEY and CDR2 SVGAGI. The junction had 4 bases not matched to a gene; V was cut back by 2 bases and J by 4 bases. The CDR3 covers 15 residues. The CDR3 DNA reads TGTGCCAGCAGTTACGGCGGGGGGGCCCCAGATACGCAGTATTTT. Its protein product is CASSYGGGAPDTQYF.

V is TRBV18 and J is TRBJ1-1, with 11 nucleotides matching TRBD1. Germline V gene lookup returns CDR1 KGHSH and CDR2 LQKENI. The CDR3 has 14 residues. V was clipped by 3 bases and J by 4 bases; unmatched bases: 1. DNA for the CDR3: TGTGCCAGCTCACCGGGGACAGGGGGCACTGAAGCTTTCTTT. Protein sequence: CASSPGTGGTEAFF.

This clone was seen just once. This sequence joins TRBV15 and TRBJ2-1; 8 nucleotides align to TRBD2. V dropped 5 bases and J dropped 5; count of bases not matched to a gene: 11. The CDR3 runs to 16 residues. The V gene's germline CDR1 is LNHNV and CDR2 YYDKDF (reference sequence). CDR3 coding DNA: TGTGCCACCAGCGGAGTATATAGCGGGGCTCACAATGAGCAGTTCTTC. It encodes CATSGVYSGAHNEQFF.

The chain is built from TRBV7-3 and TRBJ2-3; 12 positions match TRBD2. The J segment lost 7 bases and the V segment lost 3 bases, leaving 8 bases of the junction unmatched. Germline CDR1 SGHTA, CDR2 FQGTGA. There are 16 residues in the CDR3. The CDR3 region has the DNA TGTGCCAGCAGCTTTGGCTCGACTAGCGGGGGACATACGCAGTATTTT. Residues: CASSFGSTSGGHTQYF.

The J gene is TRBJ1-3, the V gene TRBV11-2; a possible D gene is TRBD1 (6 bases). V lost 3 bases, J lost 0 bases, and 15 bases lay in between. Germline CDR1 SGHAT, CDR2 FQNNGV. The CDR3 contains 17 residues. CDR3 in amino acids: CASSFAPRGGSGNTIYF. DNA for the CDR3: TGTGCCAGCAGCTTCGCCCCAAGGGGGGGCTCTGGAAACACCATATATTTT.